The 29 T cell receptor beta chains below were found in one sample sequenced in a study of shared clonotypes between healthy human individuals (dated by TCRdb to the early 2020s). The method behind the library was the immunoSEQ multiplex PCR assay. TCRdb's version of the immuneACCESS table is confined to in-frame rearrangements and falls short of the full clone set. An unresolved V gene accounts for under half of the shortfall where checked; the remainder is of unknown origin. This sample lists about 230,000 clones; 60% to 70% were detected once. Around 10% of the sample is held by the ten biggest clonotypes. Sequences were obtained from memory CD4+ T cells sorted from blood. In the paper's terms, the cell subset or site label means: CD45RA-negative fraction. These receptors were collected from a man aged 25 to 40 in good health.

This clone was picked up a small number of times. The chain is built from TRBV19 and TRBJ1-2; TRBD1 matches 8 bases. The CDR3 is 13 residues long. Germline CDR1 LNHDA, CDR2 SQIVND (reference sequence). J lost 5 bases, V lost 9 bases, and 8 bases had no gene match. CDR3 DNA sequence: TGTGCCAGACCACAGGGGGGGGATTATGGCTACACCTTC. The encoded protein is CARPQGGDYGYTF.

The chain joins TRBV7-9 to TRBJ1-4, with 10 bases identical to TRBD1. Per the germline V gene, CDR1 is SEHNR and CDR2 is FQNEAQ (reference sequence). The ends lost 1 base at V and 8 bases at J; junction bases unmatched: 4. The length of the CDR3 is 15 residues. The CDR3 is CASSLGQGATEKLFF. The CDR3 DNA reads TGTGCCAGCAGCTTAGGACAGGGGGCGACCGAAAAACTGTTTTTT.

This clone was seen a handful of times. The chain joins TRBV11-3 to TRBJ2-7; D is tentatively TRBD1 or TRBD2 (5 bases each). Trimming removed 4 bases at V and 5 bases at J, with 18 bases between. Germline CDR1 is SGHNT and CDR2 is YENEEA. The CDR3 is made up of 15 amino acids. The CDR3 sequence is CASSSTGRPEDEQYF. Written as DNA, the CDR3 is TGTGCCAGCAGCTCCACGGGACGGCCCGAGGACGAGCAGTACTTC.

The gene calls are TRBV5-1 and TRBJ1-1; perhaps TRBD1 as D (6 bases). From germline, CDR1 is SGHRS and CDR2 YFSETQ. V shed 6 bases and J shed 3 bases, with 15 bases lying between them. This CDR3 has 14 amino acids. Here the CDR3 DNA reads TGCGCCAGCAAGCTACAGGGTGATGACACTGAAGCTTTCTTT. Protein sequence: CASKLQGDDTEAFF.

J is TRBJ2-1 and V is TRBV14; 7 nucleotides agree with TRBD2. Unmatched junction bases numbered 3, after V lost 1 base and J lost 3 bases. Germline CDR1 and CDR2: SGHDN and FVKESK. The CDR3 is made up of 15 amino acids. The CDR3 reads CASSQGGGGYNEQFF. The DNA of the CDR3 is TGTGCCAGCAGCCAAGGCGGGGGAGGCTACAATGAGCAGTTCTTC.

This rearrangement joins TRBV7-8 to TRBJ2-5, with 10 bases that match TRBD2. This CDR3 spans 17 amino acids. Germline CDR1 reads SGHVS; CDR2 reads FQNEAQ. V lost 0 bases, J lost 4 bases, and 8 bases stayed unmatched. In DNA, the CDR3 is TGTGCCAGCAGCTTAGCGATCAGCGGGAGGGCCCGAGAGACCCAGTACTTC. Its translation: CASSLAISGRARETQYF.

This clone has just a few counts. This chain connects TRBV11-3 to TRBJ1-3, with no clear D. The V end lost 1 base, the J end lost 0 bases, and 7 bases lay between the germline ends. Germline-derived CDR1 and CDR2 are SGHNT and YENEEA. The CDR3 loop spans 15 amino acids. The DNA for the CDR3 is TGTGCCAGCAGCTTAGTCCCGTACTCTGGAAACACCATATATTTT. This encodes CASSLVPYSGNTIYF.

The chain has TRBV2 and TRBJ1-4; D call uncertain. The CDR3 extends over 13 amino acids. Germline lookup yields CDR1 SNHLY and CDR2 FYNNEI. V was pared by 7 bases and J by 4 bases, with 10 bases between. As DNA, the CDR3 is TGTGCCAGCAATACCTGGATTAATGAAAAACTGTTTTTT. It encodes CASNTWINEKLFF.

V and J are TRBV21-1 and TRBJ2-7; the table assigns TRBD2, which was not confirmed against the DNA. TRBV21-1 is termed a pseudogene. This CDR3 has 16 residues. CDR3 sequence: CASSKRELAGLSEQYF. Here the CDR3 DNA reads TGTGCCAGCAGCAAACGAGAACTAGCGGGACTCTCCGAGCAGTACTTC.

The chain's CDR3 is CASRGDRRGTEAFF. The CDR3 coding sequence is TGTGCCAGCAGGGGCGACAGGCGGGGCACTGAAGCTTTCTTT. V gene TRBV25-1 combines with J gene TRBJ1-1, with D possibly being TRBD1 (6 bases). Germline CDR1 MGHDK, CDR2 SYGVNS. There are 14 residues in the CDR3. V was cut by 6 bases and J by 4 bases, with 15 bases left in between.

This clone came up many times. The J gene is TRBJ2-7, the V gene TRBV5-1; 11 bases are shared with TRBD1. Germline CDR1 reads SGHRS; CDR2 reads YFSETQ. V dropped 4 bases and J dropped 2; count of bases not matched to a gene: 8. The CDR3 has 16 amino acids. CDR3 in amino acids: CASSAGPGQGAYEQYF. The CDR3 DNA sequence: TGCGCCAGCAGCGCCGGACCGGGACAGGGGGCCTACGAGCAGTACTTC.

The chain has TRBV19 and TRBJ2-1; D remains unclear. The V end lost 6 bases, the J end lost 0 bases, and 3 bases lay between the germline ends. The germline V gene has CDR1 LNHDA and CDR2 SQIVND (reference sequence). The CDR3 contains 12 residues. CDR3 sequence reads: CASSASYNEQFF. The CDR3 region has the DNA TGTGCCAGTAGCGCCTCCTACAATGAGCAGTTCTTC.

This clone was recorded a few times. V and J are TRBV30 and TRBJ1-2, with 7 bases fitting TRBD1. V lost 2 bases and J lost 4; bases outside the gene matches: 10. Germline V gives CDR1 GTSNPN, CDR2 SVGIG (reference sequence). The CDR3 consists of 15 residues. CDR3 in amino acids: CAWSSRTGGFYGYTF. CDR3 DNA sequence: TGTGCCTGGAGTAGCAGGACAGGAGGCTTCTATGGCTACACCTTC.

This clone was observed at least ten times. The genes are TRBV9 and TRBJ2-1, with D uncertain. Deletions cut 0 bases from V and 8 bases from J, with 15 bases between. The CDR3 is 15 residues long. Germline CDR1 and CDR2: SGDLS and YYNGEE. The CDR3 bases are TGTGCCAGCAGCGTAGCGGTGGTAGCTAGGGATGAGCAGTTCTTC. It translates to CASSVAVVARDEQFF.

This clone was observed a few times. The chain couples TRBV20-1 to TRBJ2-1; unclear D gene. The CDR3 consists of 10 residues. With 7 bases removed from V and 7 bases from J, the gap between germline ends came to 8 bases. Germline V gene lookup returns CDR1 DFQATT and CDR2 SNEGSKA (reference sequence). CDR3 residues: CSGIENEQFF. The CDR3 nucleotides read TGCAGTGGTATAGAGAATGAGCAGTTCTTC.

In this sample, this clone turned up a few times. The V gene is TRBV29-1, the J gene TRBJ2-5; D is undetermined. Germline CDR1 is SQVTM and CDR2 is ANQGSEA. The CDR3 has 11 residues. The V and J ends lost 6 bases and 9 bases respectively, with 14 bases between them. As DNA, the CDR3 is TGCAGCGTGGGTCAGGATGTGGCCCAGTACTTC. Protein sequence: CSVGQDVAQYF.

V is TRBV6-5 and J is TRBJ2-2; the D is unclear. The germline V gene has CDR1 MNHEY and CDR2 SVGAGI. The CDR3 runs to 15 residues. V was shortened by 5 bases and J by 3 bases, with 13 bases between the two germline ends. The CDR3 nucleotides read TGTGCCAGCAGTGCGCTAGGAATATACACCGGGGAGCTGTTTTTT. This translates into CASSALGIYTGELFF.

J is TRBJ1-2 and V is TRBV29-1; D might be TRBD1 (6 bases). The germline V gene encodes CDR1 SQVTM and CDR2 ANQGSEA. CDR3 length: 14 residues. Trimming removed 4 bases at V and 5 bases at J, with 17 bases between. The CDR3 DNA sequence: TGCAGCGTTGGATCGTGGACAGAAAATTATGGCTACACCTTC. It encodes CSVGSWTENYGYTF.

The V and J genes are TRBV7-9 and TRBJ1-3; 8 nucleotides agree with TRBD1. This CDR3 is built from 15 residues. Germline trimming cut 5 bases from V and 0 bases from J; bases unmatched to any gene: 3. In germline, CDR1 is SEHNR, CDR2 FQNEAQ (reference sequence). CDR3 loop: CASSTDRGSGNTIYF. DNA of the CDR3: TGTGCCAGCAGCACAGACAGGGGCTCTGGAAACACCATATATTTT.

This chain links TRBV2 with TRBJ2-7, with TRBD2 as a possible D gene (6 bases). This CDR3 contains 14 residues. With 6 bases removed from V and 2 bases from J, the gap between germline ends came to 14 bases. Germline V lookup: CDR1 SNHLY, CDR2 FYNNEI. The CDR3 nucleotides read TGTGCCAGCAGCCTTAGCGGCGTAGCCTACGAGCAGTACTTC. Amino acid sequence: CASSLSGVAYEQYF.

The rearrangement links TRBV18 to TRBJ2-7; TRBD2 agrees at 7 bases. Germline assignment: CDR1 KGHSH and CDR2 LQKENI. CDR3 length: 15 amino acids. The V and J ends lost 0 bases and 3 bases, in that order; junction bases with no gene match: 5. This CDR3 reads CASSPPKPGGYEQYF. CDR3 nucleotide sequence: TGTGCCAGCTCACCACCGAAACCGGGAGGCTACGAGCAGTACTTC. The whole variable domain, filled in from reference TRBV18 and TRBJ2-7, reads NAGVMQNPRHLVRRRGQEARLRCSPMKGHSHVYWYRQLPEEGLKFMVYLQKENIIDESGMPKERFSAEFPKEGPSILRIQQVVRGDSAAYFCASSPPKPGGYEQYFGPGTRLTVT.

This rearrangement joins TRBV20-1 to TRBJ2-1; possible D gene TRBD2, 5 bases. The germline CDR1 and CDR2 sequences are DFQATT and SNEGSKA (reference sequence). V lost 6 bases to trimming and J lost 9 bases, with 12 bases between them. CDR3 length: 11 residues. The CDR3 spells CSARGPGEQFF. CDR3 DNA: TGCAGTGCCCGAGGGCCGGGTGAGCAGTTCTTC.

Concerning this clone itself: Within the sample, other DNA sequences also encode this same CDR3. V and J are TRBV4-3 and TRBJ2-4; 8 bases match TRBD2. The germline V gene has CDR1 LGHNA and CDR2 YSLEER. The CDR3 is made up of 16 amino acids. After removal of 3 bases from V and 8 bases from J, the junction contained 12 bases not matched to a gene. The CDR3 sequence is CASSHTTSRGGYIQYF. CDR3 DNA sequence: TGCGCCAGCAGCCACACGACTAGCCGGGGGGGATACATTCAGTACTTC.

The chain has TRBV30 and TRBJ2-5, with D possibly TRBD2 on 5 matching bases. Germline lookup yields CDR1 GTSNPN and CDR2 SVGIG (reference sequence). This CDR3 is built from 13 residues. Trimming shortened V by 7 bases and J by 3 bases, and 15 bases separated the two germline ends. The CDR3, as DNA: TGTGCCTTAGCGCGGAGGCAAAAAGAGACCCAGTACTTC. It yields the protein CALARRQKETQYF.

The chain employs TRBV4-2 and TRBJ2-5; 7 bases map to TRBD2. Germline assignment: CDR1 LGHNA and CDR2 YNFKEQ. The CDR3 spans 16 residues. Trimming removed 1 base from V and 5 bases from J; junction bases left unmatched: 10. CDR3 coding DNA: TGTGCCAGCAGCCAAGGAGTCGCGGGAGTGGAGGAGACCCAGTACTTC. As protein: CASSQGVAGVEETQYF.

The genes are TRBV5-8 and TRBJ1-2; maybe TRBD1 (5 bases). In germline, CDR1 is SGHTS, CDR2 YDEGEE. V dropped 7 bases and J dropped 5 bases, with 12 bases sitting between them. This CDR3 comprises 12 residues. The CDR3 DNA is TGTGCCAGCTCCAGGGACTTTTATGGCTACACCTTC. Protein: CASSRDFYGYTF.

Turning to this clone: A far larger clone is off by one base, so a read error is likely. Other DNA sequences in this specimen translate into the identical CDR3. The J gene is TRBJ2-1, the V gene TRBV7-2; weak D call: TRBD1 (6 bases). Germline V gives CDR1 SGHTA, CDR2 FQGNSA. The CDR3 sequence is 14 residues long. V gave up 5 bases and J gave up 11 bases, with 19 bases separating them. The CDR3 DNA reads TGTGCCAGCAGCCATCAATCCGCGAGGGGGAAGCAGTTCTTC. Translating it yields CASSHQSARGKQFF.

The chain employs TRBV27 and TRBJ2-7, with 7 bases fitting TRBD1. The germline V gene encodes CDR1 MNHEY and CDR2 SMNVEV (reference sequence). This CDR3 has 14 amino acids. Trimming at V came to 2 bases and at J to 5 bases, leaving 6 bases not matched to a gene. CDR3 residues: CASSLVRGGHEQYF. The CDR3 coding sequence is TGTGCCAGCAGTTTAGTAAGAGGGGGCCACGAGCAGTACTTC.

CDR3 amino acids: CASSQDWQGGEQFF. DNA of the CDR3: TGCGCCAGCAGCCAAGATTGGCAGGGAGGTGAGCAGTTCTTC. The rearrangement uses TRBV4-3 and TRBJ2-1; a weak D match, TRBD2 (6 bases). This CDR3 spans 14 amino acids. From germline, CDR1 is LGHNA and CDR2 YSLEER. Trimming stripped 0 bases from V and 9 bases from J, with 12 bases between.